This entry is about one T cell receptor (beta chain). This specimen comes from a study of OX40 agonist ivuxolimab in advanced cancers. Per the germline V gene, CDR1 is SQVTM and CDR2 is ANQGSEA. The CDR3 sequence is 15 residues long. Trimming left V 3 bases short and J 2 bases short, with 15 bases between. This table comes from immunoSEQ multiplex PCR, and its TCRdb copy is limited to in-frame clones, with some not included. The sample lists tens of thousands of clones; roughly four fifths were seen once. The clonotype originates from an adult with an advanced solid tumor such as melanoma, head and neck, liver or kidney cancer. The chain joins TRBV29-1 to TRBJ2-3; tentatively, D is TRBD2 (6 bases). The specimen was CD4+ or CD8+ T cells sorted from blood, collected in a trial of the OX40 agonist ivuxolimab. CDR3 DNA sequence: TGCAGCGTTGAGGGGAGGCGGGAAAACACAGATACGCAGTATTTT. Translated, it gives CSVEGRRENTDTQYF.